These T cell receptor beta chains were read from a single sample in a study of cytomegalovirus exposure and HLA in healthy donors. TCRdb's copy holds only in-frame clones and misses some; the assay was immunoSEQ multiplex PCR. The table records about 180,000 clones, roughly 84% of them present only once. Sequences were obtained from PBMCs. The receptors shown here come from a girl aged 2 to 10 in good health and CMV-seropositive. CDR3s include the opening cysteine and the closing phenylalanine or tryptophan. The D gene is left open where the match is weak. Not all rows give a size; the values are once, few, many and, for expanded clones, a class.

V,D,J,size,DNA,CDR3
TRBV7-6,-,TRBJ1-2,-,TGTGCCAGCAGCTTAGGTGCAGGGGATGGCTACACCTTC,CASSLGAGDGYTF
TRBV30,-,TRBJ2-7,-,TGTGCCTGGAGTGGAGGCACATCCTACGAGCAGTACTTC,CAWSGGTSYEQYF
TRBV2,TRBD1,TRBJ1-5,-,TGTGCCAGCAGTGTCGAAGGGGGCGGCAATCAGCCCCAGCATTTT,CASSVEGGGNQPQHF
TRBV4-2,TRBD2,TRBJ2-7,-,TGTGCCAGCAGCCAAGAAACTAGCGGGTCCTACGAGCAGTACTTC,CASSQETSGSYEQYF
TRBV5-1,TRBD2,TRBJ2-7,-,TGCGCCAGCAGCTTGCTCCAGGTGGGACTAGCCCACGAGCAGTACTTC,CASSLLQVGLAHEQYF
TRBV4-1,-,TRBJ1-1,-,TGCGCCAGCAGCCAGGCAGGGGCTTCTGAAGCTTTCTTT,CASSQAGASEAFF
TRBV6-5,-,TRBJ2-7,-,TGTGCCAGCAGTTACTCGAACTACGAGCAGTACTTC,CASSYSNYEQYF
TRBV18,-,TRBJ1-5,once,TGTGCCAGCTCACTAGCAGGGCATACCAATCAGCCCCAGCATTTT,CASSLAGHTNQPQHF
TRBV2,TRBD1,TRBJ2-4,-,TGTGCCAGCAGTGGCAGGGGGCAGCTAGCCAAAAACATTCAGTACTTC,CASSGRGQLAKNIQYF
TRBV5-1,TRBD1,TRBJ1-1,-,TGCGCCAGCAGCTTGGAGACAGGGAACGCTGAAGCTTTCTTT,CASSLETGNAEAFF
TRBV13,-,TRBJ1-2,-,TGTGCCAGCAGCTCCTACAGGGTGGGCTATGGCTACACCTTC,CASSSYRVGYGYTF
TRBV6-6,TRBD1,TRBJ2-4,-,TGTGCCAGCAGCAATCAGGGGGCTAAAAACATTCAGTACTTC,CASSNQGAKNIQYF
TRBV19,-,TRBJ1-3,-,TGTGCCACCAGTCAAGACAGCTCTGGAAACACCATATATTTT,CATSQDSSGNTIYF
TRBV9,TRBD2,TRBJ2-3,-,TGTGCCAGCAGCCCTCCCCAACTAGCGGGGAATACGCAGTATTTT,CASSPPQLAGNTQYF
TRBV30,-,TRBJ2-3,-,TGTGCCTGGAGCCGGAGGCTTCGGAGCACAGATACGCAGTATTTT,CAWSRRLRSTDTQYF
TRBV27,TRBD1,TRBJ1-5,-,TGTGCCAGCAGTTCCTGGACAGGGGATGGGCGTCAGCCCCAGCATTTT,CASSSWTGDGRQPQHF
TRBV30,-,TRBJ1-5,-,TGTGCCTGGAGTGTGAGTGTATTAGATCAGCCCCAGCATTTT,CAWSVSVLDQPQHF
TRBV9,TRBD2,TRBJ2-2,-,TGTGCCAGCAGCGTAGCTCGACTAGCGGGAGGGTTAACGAACACCGGGGAGCTGTTTTTT,CASSVARLAGGLTNTGELFF
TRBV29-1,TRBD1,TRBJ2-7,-,TGCAGCGTTGTGGAAACGTACAGGGGTTACGAGCAGTACTTC,CSVVETYRGYEQYF
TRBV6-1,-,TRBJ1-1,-,TGTGCCAGCGGCAGAATGAACACTGAAGCTTTCTTT,CASGRMNTEAFF
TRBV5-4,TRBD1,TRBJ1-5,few,TGTGCCAGCAGCTTGGACAGGGGTCAGCCCCAGCATTTT,CASSLDRGQPQHF
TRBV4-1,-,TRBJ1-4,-,TGCGCCAGCAGCCAAGACGCTCTCGGGGGGTATGAGGTTGAAAAACTGTTTTTT,CASSQDALGGYEVEKLFF
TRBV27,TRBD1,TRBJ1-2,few,TGTGCCAGCAGTGCCCGGACAGGGATGGTCTATGGCTACACCTTC,CASSARTGMVYGYTF
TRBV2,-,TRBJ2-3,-,TGTGCCAGCAGTGAGAGGGATACGCAGTATTTT,CASSERDTQYF
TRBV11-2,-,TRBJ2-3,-,TGTGCCAGCAGCCTTGACTCCTACACAGATACGCAGTATTTT,CASSLDSYTDTQYF
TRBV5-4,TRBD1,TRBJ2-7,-,TGTGCCAGCAGCCCGAGGGACAGGGCTACCTACGAGCAGTACTTC,CASSPRDRATYEQYF
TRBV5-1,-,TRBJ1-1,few,TGCGCCAGCAGCTTGGGTTTTTCGGGGGAAACTGAAGCTTTCTTT,CASSLGFSGETEAFF
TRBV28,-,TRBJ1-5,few,TGTGCCAGCAGTGGAGCGCGGATACATTTT,CASSGARIHF
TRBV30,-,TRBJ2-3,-,TGTGCCTGGAGTGTACCGGGCACAGATACGCAGTATTTT,CAWSVPGTDTQYF
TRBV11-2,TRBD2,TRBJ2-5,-,TGTGCCAGCAGCCCAGGGACTAGCCTGATGGGCGAGACCCAGTACTTC,CASSPGTSLMGETQYF
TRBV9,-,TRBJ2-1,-,TGTGCCAGCAGCGTAGGTCAGGGCTCCTACAATGAGCAGTTCTTC,CASSVGQGSYNEQFF
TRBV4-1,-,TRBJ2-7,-,TGCGCCAGCAGTCCTGCGTTAGGGAGGACCTACGAGCAGTACTTC,CASSPALGRTYEQYF
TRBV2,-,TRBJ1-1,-,TGTGCCAGCACAGGGGAATCTAACACTGAAGCTTTCTTT,CASTGESNTEAFF
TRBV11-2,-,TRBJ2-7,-,TGTGCCAGCAGCTTTAGTCAGGGTCGGACCTACGAGCAGTACTTC,CASSFSQGRTYEQYF
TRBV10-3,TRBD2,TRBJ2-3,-,TGTGCCATCGGGCGGGAGGGAGGCACAGATACGCAGTATTTT,CAIGREGGTDTQYF
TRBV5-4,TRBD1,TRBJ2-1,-,TGTGCCAGCAGCTTTCCCCCGGGACAGGGTGGATACAATGAGCAGTTCTTC,CASSFPPGQGGYNEQFF
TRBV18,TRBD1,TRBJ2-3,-,TGTGCCAGCTCACCACCCTTGGGACAGGGGACAGATACGCAGTATTTT,CASSPPLGQGTDTQYF
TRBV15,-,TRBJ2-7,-,TGTGCCACCAGCACCTCCCGCTCCTACGAGCAGTACTTC,CATSTSRSYEQYF
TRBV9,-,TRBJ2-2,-,TGTGCCAGCAGCGCCGTCGCGGGGTTGACCGGGGAGCTGTTTTTT,CASSAVAGLTGELFF
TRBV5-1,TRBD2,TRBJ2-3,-,TGCGCCAGCAGCAAATCCGGGACTAGCGACACAGATACGCAGTATTTT,CASSKSGTSDTDTQYF
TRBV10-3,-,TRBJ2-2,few,TGTGCCATCAGAGAGTTAGCCGGTTCCCGGGAGCTGTTTTTT,CAIRELAGSRELFF
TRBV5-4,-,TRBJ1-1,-,TGTGCCAGCAGCTTAGTGGCAGGTGAAGCTTTCTTT,CASSLVAGEAFF
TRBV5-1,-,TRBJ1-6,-,TGCGCCAGCAGCTTGGCAGGGTCTCAATCACCCCTCCACTTT,CASSLAGSQSPLHF
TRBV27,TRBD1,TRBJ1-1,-,TGTGCCAGCAGTTTAATCGACAGGGGGAACACTGAAGCTTTCTTT,CASSLIDRGNTEAFF
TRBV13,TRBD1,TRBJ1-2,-,TGTGCCAGCAGCTCGAGCGGGACAGGAGGGTATGGCTACACCTTC,CASSSSGTGGYGYTF